The present entry profiles one T cell receptor (beta chain) with its context. Its antigen has not been determined. No qualities accompany the bases; no much larger clone lies one base away. This specimen belongs to a study of T cells in Graves' hyperthyroidism and ophthalmopathy (dated by TCRdb to the late 2010s). About the investigation overall: Peripheral blood samples were taken at initial diagnosis, before any treatment was given. TCR V-J signatures able to tell the groups apart were searched for in a discovery cohort of 100 patients, of whom roughly 42 had Graves' ophthalmopathy and 55 to 60 had stable Graves' hyperthyroidism. Whether ophthalmopathy could be predicted prospectively was tested in an independent validation cohort made up of 18 to 20 hyperthyroidism patients plus 17 patients who later progressed to ophthalmopathy. The approximately 100 discovery patients were randomly divided into training and test sets at a 7:3 ratio. Thyroid tissue and blood T-cell repertoires from roughly 6 Graves' hyperthyroidism patients were also compared in the study. Following sampling, methimazole starting at 30 mg daily was given to hyperthyroidism patients, and high-dose intravenous methylprednisolone was given to ophthalmopathy patients. TCR Vbeta CDR3 sequencing of fewer than 150 peripheral blood samples (over 40 ophthalmopathy, roughly 72 hyperthyroidism and approximately 17 progressor patients) is reported in the paper. Overall study outcomes, separate from this receptor: In validation, the model predicted progression to ophthalmopathy with approximately 71% sensitivity and 72% to 75% specificity, a median of approximately 6.7 months before onset. Most expanded thyroid clonotypes (frequency above 0.001) were also detected in blood, suggesting blood repertoires may reflect thyroid immune responses. A 13 V-J signature model separated ophthalmopathy from stable hyperthyroidism, with over 85% sensitivity and roughly 81% specificity in cross-validation and 80%/75% in testing. Sample size was not statistically predetermined, and blinding of investigators to group allocation was not performed.

The TCR beta CDR3 regions were amplified from the RNA transcripts. For the first round of RT-PCR on the TCR CDR3, the HTBI primer set was used together with the Qiagen OneStep RT-PCR kit. Libraries were constructed in a second round of multiplex PCR, after which size selection and purification were carried out. Paired-end sequencing of the libraries was performed with 100 bp reads on an Illumina HiSeq2000. As for how the authors treated the data: SOAPnuke was used to process the raw data, throwing out any read that contained adapters or uncalled bases, had a mean Phred below 15, or lacked an exact constant-primer or identifier match. High-quality paired reads were merged with COPE v1.2.5, and unique nucleotide sequences were defined as clonotypes. MiTCR v1.1 was used to align clonotypes to the IMGT TRBV, TRBD and TRBJ reference segments. Only V-J combinations with frequency above 0.0001, covering 99% to 99.2% of repertoires, were analysed. The TCS score was defined as F50 (clonal expansion) divided by E x V (chaos), with BLOSUM62-based TCRdist calculated between CDR3 peptides within each V-J. Welch's t-statistics and random forest reduced 450 to 600 V-J features to about 13, which were used in a naive Bayes classifier (R e1071). TCRdb ran its own pipeline on the public reads, namely fastp trimming at Q25 and MiXCR clone calling, and kept in-frame beta chains. When rows share a CDR3 protein, they turn into one entry using the most common DNA and genes. The V and J calls here are based on TCRdb, not the publication. Within this sample are around 450,000 distinct CDR3 sequences, with approximately 15% of them counted one time only. Clones ranked in the top ten supply roughly 4.8% of the sample.

A patient counted as having stable Graves' hyperthyroidism if no progression to ophthalmopathy occurred over 18 months of follow-up. The hyperthyroidism patients were between 18 and 65 years old and newly diagnosed, with a disease duration of less than 2 months. The study excluded patients with uncontrolled infections, other autoimmune diseases, pregnancy or lactation. Diagnoses were based on clinical symptoms, serum thyroxine and TRAb, thyroid ultrasound and orbital computed tomography. PBMCs were isolated from roughly 10 ml of fresh peripheral blood by Ficoll-Paque density gradient centrifugation. Total RNA was extracted with Trizol reagent, and quality was checked on an Agilent 2100 Bioanalyzer. The source of this sequence is a young woman with Graves' hyperthyroidism. What was sequenced was blood.

The nucleotides are TGCGCCAGCAGTCGGACCAGCTCCTATAATTCACCCCTCCACTTT. Protein translation: CASSRTSSYNSPLHF. The chain links TRBV10-2 with TRBJ1-6; there is no confident call for the D gene. Relative to germline, V is 5 bases shorter and J is 0 bases shorter, with 8 bases between their ends. Taken from the germline V gene, the CDR1 and CDR2 loops are WSHSY and SAAADI. CDR3 length: 15 amino acids, cysteine to phenylalanine. Kept here is only the CDR3 DNA, which spans 45 bases and is read in frame from base 1.